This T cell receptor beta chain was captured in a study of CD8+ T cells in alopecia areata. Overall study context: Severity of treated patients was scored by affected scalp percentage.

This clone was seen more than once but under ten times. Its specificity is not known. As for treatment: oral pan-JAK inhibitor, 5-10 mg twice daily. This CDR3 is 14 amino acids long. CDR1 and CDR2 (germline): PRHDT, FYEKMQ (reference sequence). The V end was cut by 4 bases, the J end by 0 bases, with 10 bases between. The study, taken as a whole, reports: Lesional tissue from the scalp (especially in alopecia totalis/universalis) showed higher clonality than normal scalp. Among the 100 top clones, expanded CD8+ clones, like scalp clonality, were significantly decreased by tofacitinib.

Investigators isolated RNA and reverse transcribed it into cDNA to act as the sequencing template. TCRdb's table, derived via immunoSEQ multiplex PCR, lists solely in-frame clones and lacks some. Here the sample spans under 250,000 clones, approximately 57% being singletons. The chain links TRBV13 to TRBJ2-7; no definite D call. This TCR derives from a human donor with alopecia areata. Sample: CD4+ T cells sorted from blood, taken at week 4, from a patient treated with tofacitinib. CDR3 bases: TGTGCCAGCAGCTCTTATGGGTTCTCCTACGAGCAGTACTTC. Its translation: CASSSYGFSYEQYF. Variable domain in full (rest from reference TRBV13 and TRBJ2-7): AAGVIQSPRHLIKEKRETATLKCYPIPRHDTVYWYQQGPGQDPQFLISFYEKMQSDKGSIPDRFSAQQFSDYHSELNMSSLELGDSALYFCASSSYGFSYEQYFGPGTRLTVT.